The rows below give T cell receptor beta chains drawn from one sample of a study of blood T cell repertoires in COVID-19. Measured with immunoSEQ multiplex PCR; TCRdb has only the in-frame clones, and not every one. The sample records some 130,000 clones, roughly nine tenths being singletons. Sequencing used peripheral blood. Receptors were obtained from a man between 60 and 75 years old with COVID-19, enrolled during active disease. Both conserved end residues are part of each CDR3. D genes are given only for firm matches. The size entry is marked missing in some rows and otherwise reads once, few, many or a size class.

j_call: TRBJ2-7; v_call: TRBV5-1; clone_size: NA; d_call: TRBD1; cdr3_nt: TGCGCCAGCAGCTTGGGCCGGGACAGGGTCTCCTACGAGCAGTACTTC; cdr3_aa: CASSLGRDRVSYEQYF
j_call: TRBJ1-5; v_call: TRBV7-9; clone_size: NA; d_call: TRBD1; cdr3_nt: TGTGCCAGCAGCCAGAGAGGACAGGGGGCGGGAAGCAATCAGCCCCAGCATTTT; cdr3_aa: CASSQRGQGAGSNQPQHF
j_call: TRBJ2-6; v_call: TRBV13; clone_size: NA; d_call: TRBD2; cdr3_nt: TGTGCCAGCAGCGAGACTAGCGGGAGTGTTGGGGCCAACGTCCTGACTTTC; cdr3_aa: CASSETSGSVGANVLTF
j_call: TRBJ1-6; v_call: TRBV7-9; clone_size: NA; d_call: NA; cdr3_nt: TGTGCCAGCAGCCAGAGTGGAGCCGATTCACCCCTCCACTTT; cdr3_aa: CASSQSGADSPLHF
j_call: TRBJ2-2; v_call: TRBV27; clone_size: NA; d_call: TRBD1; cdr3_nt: TGTGCCAGCAGTTTGTCGACAGGGGCTCTCACCGGGGAGCTGTTTTTT; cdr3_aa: CASSLSTGALTGELFF
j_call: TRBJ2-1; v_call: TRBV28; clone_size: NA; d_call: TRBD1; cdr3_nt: TGTGCCAGCAGTCCAGGACAGGGGAGAGGCAATGAGCAGTTCTTC; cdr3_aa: CASSPGQGRGNEQFF
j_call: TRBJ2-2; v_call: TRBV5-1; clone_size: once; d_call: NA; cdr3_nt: TGCGCCAGCAGCTTGGGACGGGTCGACGGGGAGCTGTTTTTT; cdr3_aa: CASSLGRVDGELFF
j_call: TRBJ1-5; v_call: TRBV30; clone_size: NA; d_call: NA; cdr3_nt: TGTGCCTGGAGCCGGGACACCAATCAGCCCCAGCATTTT; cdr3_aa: CAWSRDTNQPQHF
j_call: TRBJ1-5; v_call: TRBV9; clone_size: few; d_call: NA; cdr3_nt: TGTGCCAGCAGCGGTACAGGGTATCAGCCCCAGCATTTT; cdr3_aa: CASSGTGYQPQHF
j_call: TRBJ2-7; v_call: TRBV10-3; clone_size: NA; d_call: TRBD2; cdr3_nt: TGTGCCACGGGGGGGGACGAAACCTACGAGCAGTACTTC; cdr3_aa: CATGGDETYEQYF
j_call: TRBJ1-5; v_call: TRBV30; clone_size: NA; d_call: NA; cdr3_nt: TGTGCCTGGAGTCCTTCCTGGCTCAATCAGCCCCAGCATTTT; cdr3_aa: CAWSPSWLNQPQHF
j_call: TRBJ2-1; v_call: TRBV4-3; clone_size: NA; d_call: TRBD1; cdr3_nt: TGCGCCAGCAGCCTATCAGGACAGGCCGACTATGAGCAGTTCTTC; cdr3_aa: CASSLSGQADYEQFF
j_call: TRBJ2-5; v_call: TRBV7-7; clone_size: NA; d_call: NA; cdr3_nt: TGTGCTAGCAGCTCCGTCGGAGAGACCCAGTACTTC; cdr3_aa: CASSSVGETQYF
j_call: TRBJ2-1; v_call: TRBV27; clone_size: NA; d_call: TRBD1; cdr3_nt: TGTGCCAGCAATCGGGACAGGGACAATGAGCAGTTCTTC; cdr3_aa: CASNRDRDNEQFF
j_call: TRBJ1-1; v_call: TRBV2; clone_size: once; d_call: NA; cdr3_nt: TGTGCCAGCAGCGAGGACACCCAGCTGAACACTGAAGCTTTCTTT; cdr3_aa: CASSEDTQLNTEAFF
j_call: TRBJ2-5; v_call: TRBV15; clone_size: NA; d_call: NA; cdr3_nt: TGTGCCACCAGCAGCGCAAACTTGTTACAAGAGACCCAGTACTTC; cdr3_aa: CATSSANLLQETQYF
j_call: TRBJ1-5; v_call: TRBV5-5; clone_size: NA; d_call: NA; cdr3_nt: TGTGCCAGCAGCCCAGGGCCCTTAGACCAGCCCCAGCATTTT; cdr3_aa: CASSPGPLDQPQHF
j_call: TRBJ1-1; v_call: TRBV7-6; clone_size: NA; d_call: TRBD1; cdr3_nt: TGTGCCAGCAGCCCCAGGACAGGGGACGGGACTGAAGCTTTCTTT; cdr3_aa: CASSPRTGDGTEAFF
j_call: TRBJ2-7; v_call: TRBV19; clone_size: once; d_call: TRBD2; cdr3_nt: TGTGCCAGTAGTATCGGGACTAGCGACGAGCAGTACTTC; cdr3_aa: CASSIGTSDEQYF
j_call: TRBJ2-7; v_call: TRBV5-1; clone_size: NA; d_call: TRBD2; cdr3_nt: TGCGCCAGCAGCTTGGTAGGGGGACTAGCGGGAGCCTCAACCTACGAGCAGTACTTC; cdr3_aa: CASSLVGGLAGASTYEQYF
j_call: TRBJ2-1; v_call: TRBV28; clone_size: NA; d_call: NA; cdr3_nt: TGTGCCAGCAGCTCTAGAGTAAGCTCCTACAATGAGCAGTTCTTC; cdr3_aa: CASSSRVSSYNEQFF
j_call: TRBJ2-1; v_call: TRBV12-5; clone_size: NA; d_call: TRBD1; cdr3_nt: TGTGCTAGTGGTTTGCAGCGACAGGGGCGGGATGAGCAGTTCTTC; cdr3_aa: CASGLQRQGRDEQFF
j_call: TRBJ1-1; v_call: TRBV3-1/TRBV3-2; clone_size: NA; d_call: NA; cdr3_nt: TGTGCCAGCAGCCAAGATCAGGGCCAGTGGACTGAAGCTTTCTTT; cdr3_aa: CASSQDQGQWTEAFF
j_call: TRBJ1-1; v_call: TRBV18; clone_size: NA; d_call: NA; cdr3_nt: TGTGCCAGCTCGCGGGCTGTCGGCAGAAGGAACACTGAAGCTTTCTTT; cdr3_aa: CASSRAVGRRNTEAFF
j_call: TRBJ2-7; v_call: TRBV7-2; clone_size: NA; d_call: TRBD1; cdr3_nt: TGTGCCAGCAGCAAGGACAGGGGAGGCGAGCAGTACTTC; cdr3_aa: CASSKDRGGEQYF
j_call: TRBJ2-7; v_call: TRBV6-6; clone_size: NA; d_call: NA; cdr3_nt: TGTGCCAGCACCCCCCGGGTAACGGAGAGCCACTACGAGCAGTACTTC; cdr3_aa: CASTPRVTESHYEQYF
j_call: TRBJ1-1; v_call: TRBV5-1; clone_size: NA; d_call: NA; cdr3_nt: TGCGCCAGCAGGTCGAGGGAGACGCTAGAATTAATGAACACTGAAGCTTTCTTT; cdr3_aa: CASRSRETLELMNTEAFF
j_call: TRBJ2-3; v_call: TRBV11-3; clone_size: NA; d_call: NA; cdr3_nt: TGTGCCAGCAGCTTAGTTGGCGGGGATTACACAGATACGCAGTATTTT; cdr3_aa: CASSLVGGDYTDTQYF
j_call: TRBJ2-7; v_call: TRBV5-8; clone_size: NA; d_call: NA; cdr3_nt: TGTGCCAGCAGCTTCCTCGAGCAGTACTTC; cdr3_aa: CASSFLEQYF
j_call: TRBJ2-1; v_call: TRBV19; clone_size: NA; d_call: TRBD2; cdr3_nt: TGTGCCAGTACTCCGCGCGGTAGCGGGAGAAATGAGCAGTTCTTC; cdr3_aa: CASTPRGSGRNEQFF
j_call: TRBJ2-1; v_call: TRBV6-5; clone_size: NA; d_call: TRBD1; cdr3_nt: TGTGCCTCCTCGGTGACAGGGGCTCTCAATGAGCAGTTCTTC; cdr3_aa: CASSVTGALNEQFF
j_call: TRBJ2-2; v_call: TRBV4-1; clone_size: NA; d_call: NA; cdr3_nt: TGCGCCAGCAAGGCCCGGGAAAGCACCGGGGAGCTGTTTTTT; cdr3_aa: CASKARESTGELFF
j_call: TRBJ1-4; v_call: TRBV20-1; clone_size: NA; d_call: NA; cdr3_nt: TGCAGTGCTAGGTCGGGTGAAAAACTGTTTTTT; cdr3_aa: CSARSGEKLFF
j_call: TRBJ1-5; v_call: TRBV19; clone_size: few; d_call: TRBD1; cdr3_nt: TGTGCCAGTAGGACAGGGGGGAGCGTGGGCAATCAGCCCCAGCATTTT; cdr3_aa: CASRTGGSVGNQPQHF
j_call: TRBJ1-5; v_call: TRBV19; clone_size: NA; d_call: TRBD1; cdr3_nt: TGTGCCAGTAGTATGCGGACAGGTTATCAGCCCCAGCATTTT; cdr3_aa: CASSMRTGYQPQHF
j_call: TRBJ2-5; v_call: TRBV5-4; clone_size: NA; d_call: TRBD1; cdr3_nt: TGTGCCAGCAAGGGCCGGGACAGGGGTGTCCAAGAGACCCAGTACTTC; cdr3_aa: CASKGRDRGVQETQYF
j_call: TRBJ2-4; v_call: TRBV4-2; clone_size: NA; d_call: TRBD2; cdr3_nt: TGTGCCAGCAGCCTATACTTAGCTAGCGGGAGCCCCATGCAGGGATCCATTCAGTACTTC; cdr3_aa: CASSLYLASGSPMQGSIQYF
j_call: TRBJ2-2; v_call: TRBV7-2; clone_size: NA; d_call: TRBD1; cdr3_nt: TGTGCCAGCAGCTTAGAGGGCAGGGGGCGCCAGGGAACCGGGGAGCTGTTTTTT; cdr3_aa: CASSLEGRGRQGTGELFF
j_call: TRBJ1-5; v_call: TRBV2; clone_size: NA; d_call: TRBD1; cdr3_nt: TGTGCCAGCAATCCACAGGGGTCCTATAGCAATCAGCCCCAGCATTTT; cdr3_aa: CASNPQGSYSNQPQHF
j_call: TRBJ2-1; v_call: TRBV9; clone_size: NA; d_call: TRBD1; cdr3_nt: TGTGCCAGCAGCGCCCCGGGACAGGGATACAATGAGCAGTTCTTC; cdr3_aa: CASSAPGQGYNEQFF
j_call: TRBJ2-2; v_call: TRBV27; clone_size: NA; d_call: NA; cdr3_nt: TGTGCCAGCTCTCGAGGCACCGCGAACACCGGGGAGCTGTTTTTT; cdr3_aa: CASSRGTANTGELFF
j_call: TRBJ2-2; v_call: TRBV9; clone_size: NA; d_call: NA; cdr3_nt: TGTGCCAGCAGCGTAGGGGCAGGGAGGACCGGGGAGCTGTTTTTT; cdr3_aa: CASSVGAGRTGELFF
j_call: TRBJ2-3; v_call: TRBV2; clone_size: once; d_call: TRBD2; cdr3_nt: TGTGCCAGCAGACCCGGGACTAGCGGGAGAAGCACAGATACGCAGTATTTT; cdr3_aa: CASRPGTSGRSTDTQYF
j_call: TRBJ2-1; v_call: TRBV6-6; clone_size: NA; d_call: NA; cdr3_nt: TGTGCCAGCGGCCCCCAGAGGGAAGAGCAGTTCTTC; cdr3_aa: CASGPQREEQFF
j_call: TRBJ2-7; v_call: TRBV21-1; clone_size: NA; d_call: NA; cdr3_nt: TGTGCCAGCAGCAAAGGTTGGGACAGGGGAACCTACGAGCAGTACTTC; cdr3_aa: CASSKGWDRGTYEQYF
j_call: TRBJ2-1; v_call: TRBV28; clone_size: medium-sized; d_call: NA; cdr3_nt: TGTGCCAGCAGTTTAGGGAGGAGTGCGCTTATCAATGAGCAGTTCTTC; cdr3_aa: CASSLGRSALINEQFF
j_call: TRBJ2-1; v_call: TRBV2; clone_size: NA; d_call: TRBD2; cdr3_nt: TGTGCCAGCAGTTTAGCGGGAGACAATGAGCAGTTCTTC; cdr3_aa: CASSLAGDNEQFF
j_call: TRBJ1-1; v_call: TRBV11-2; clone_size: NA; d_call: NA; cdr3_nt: TGTGCCAGCAGCAAGCGACTGGGGGCGGAAACTGAAGCTTTCTTT; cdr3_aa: CASSKRLGAETEAFF
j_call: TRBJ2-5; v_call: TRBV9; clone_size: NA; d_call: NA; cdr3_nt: TGTGCCAGCAGCGTAGGAAGTCACCGCGAAGAGACCCAGTACTTC; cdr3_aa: CASSVGSHREETQYF
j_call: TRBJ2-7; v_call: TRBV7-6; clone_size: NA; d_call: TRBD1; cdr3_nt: TGTGCCAGCAGCTTAGGAGGACAGGGAGGAATCTACGAGCAGTACTTC; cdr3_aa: CASSLGGQGGIYEQYF
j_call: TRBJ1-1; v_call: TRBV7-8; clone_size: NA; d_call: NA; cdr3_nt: TGTGCCAGCAGCTTAGTAAACACTGAAGCTTTCTTT; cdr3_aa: CASSLVNTEAFF
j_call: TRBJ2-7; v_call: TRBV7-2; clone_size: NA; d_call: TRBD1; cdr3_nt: TGTGCCAGCAGCCTAAGGACCGGACAGGGCAACGAGCAGTACTTC; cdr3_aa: CASSLRTGQGNEQYF
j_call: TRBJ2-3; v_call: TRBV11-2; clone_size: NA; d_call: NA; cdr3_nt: TGTGCCAGCAGCTTAGCGGGAACAGATACGCAGTATTTT; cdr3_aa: CASSLAGTDTQYF